The 28 T cell receptor beta chains in this list originate from one sample, sequenced in a study of T cell responses to AZD1222 COVID-19 vaccine. Using immunoSEQ multiplex PCR, the repertoire was profiled, and TCRdb retains in-frame clones only, with some absent. The sample shows 20,000 to 30,000 clones, 85% to 90% of them seen only once. The sequenced sample was peripheral blood, obtained 28 days after the second AZD1222 dose. These receptor sequences come from an adult who received the AZD1222 COVID-19 vaccine.

V gene TRBV20-1 combines with J gene TRBJ1-6; D not resolved. CDR3 length: 11 amino acids. Germline V CDR1 and CDR2: DFQATT, SNEGSKA (reference sequence). Trimming shortened V by 3 bases and J by 6 bases, and 3 bases separated the two germline ends. CDR3 bases: TGCAGTGCTAGCCCTAATTCACCCCTCCACTTT. This sequence encodes CSASPNSPLHF.

The gene calls are TRBV19 and TRBJ2-7; 7 bases agree with TRBD2. V was pared by 10 bases and J by 3 bases, with 9 bases of the junction left unmatched. Germline lookup yields CDR1 LNHDA and CDR2 SQIVND (reference sequence). There are 13 residues in the CDR3. CDR3 residues: CATAGAGFYEQYF. CDR3 coding DNA: TGTGCCACGGCGGGAGCGGGGTTCTACGAGCAGTACTTC.

This clone was observed once. The chain is built from TRBV28 and TRBJ1-4; D not certain. Germline CDR1 is MDHEN and CDR2 is SYDVKM. The CDR3 extends over 12 amino acids. Trimming pared 5 bases from V and 6 bases from J, leaving 7 bases between. CDR3: CASSERDEKLFF. CDR3 in DNA: TGTGCCAGCAGTGAAAGAGATGAAAAACTGTTTTTT.

The chain recombines TRBV6-5 with TRBJ1-6; a possible D gene is TRBD1 (5 bases). The CDR3 length is 16 residues. CDR1 and CDR2 (germline): MNHEY, SVGAGI. V dropped 4 bases and J dropped 5 bases, with 15 bases sitting between them. CDR3 loop: CASSWGPRRDNSPLHF. In nucleotides, the CDR3 is TGTGCCAGCAGTTGGGGACCCCGGCGGGATAATTCACCCCTCCACTTT.

The V and J genes are TRBV7-2 and TRBJ2-7, with 9 positions matching TRBD2. The germline V gene has CDR1 SGHTA and CDR2 FQGNSA. Unmatched junction bases numbered 10, after V lost 7 bases and J lost 6 bases. The CDR3 spans 14 residues. The CDR3 is CASTYSTSGVEQYF. The CDR3 DNA is TGTGCCAGCACCTACTCGACTAGCGGTGTCGAGCAGTACTTC.

The V gene is TRBV5-1, the J gene TRBJ2-5, with unresolved D. In germline, CDR1 is SGHRS, CDR2 YFSETQ. Between the trimmed V and J ends, which lost 7 bases and 1 base, there was a span of 5 bases. The CDR3 totals 11 residues. This CDR3 is CASQLQETQYF. The CDR3 nucleotides are TGCGCCAGCCAGCTCCAAGAGACCCAGTACTTC.

The chain uses TRBV18 and TRBJ1-2; D gene unclear. Germline CDR1 reads KGHSH; CDR2 reads LQKENI. Trimming removed 0 bases at V and 0 bases at J, with 8 bases between. The CDR3 length is 15 residues. Written as DNA, the CDR3 is TGTGCCAGCTCACCACCTTACAGCGCTAACTATGGCTACACCTTC. Protein product: CASSPPYSANYGYTF.

V and J are TRBV5-5 and TRBJ2-5, with no clear D. Trimming took 0 bases from V and 5 from J, leaving 11 bases between them. In germline, CDR1 is SGHKS, CDR2 YYEKEE (reference sequence). CDR3 length: 14 residues. CDR3 amino acids: CASSLGQLGETQYF. The CDR3 nucleotides read TGTGCCAGCAGCTTGGGGCAGCTTGGGGAGACCCAGTACTTC. The full variable domain, its missing parts supplied by reference TRBV5-5 and TRBJ2-5, is DAGVTQSPTHLIKTRGQQVTLRCSPISGHKSVSWYQQVLGQGPQFIFQYYEKEERGRGNFPDRFSARQFPNYSSELNVNALLLGDSALYLCASSLGQLGETQYFGPGTRLLVL.

V gene TRBV28 combines with J gene TRBJ1-2, with D tentatively TRBD1 (6 bases). Germline V CDR1 and CDR2: MDHEN, SYDVKM. V was trimmed by 3 bases and J by 5 bases, leaving 10 bases between them. CDR3 length equals 13 residues. The CDR3 reads CASSFGRGYGYTF. CDR3 in DNA: TGTGCCAGCAGTTTTGGCAGGGGTTATGGCTACACCTTC.

The chain employs TRBV10-2 and TRBJ2-7, with TRBD1 matching over 9 bases. The trim removed 0 bases at V and 5 bases at J, leaving 8 bases unmatched. Germline CDR1 and CDR2: WSHSY and SAAADI. The CDR3 is 16 residues long. CDR3 in amino acids: CASSESSGQGPHEQYF. Written as DNA, the CDR3 is TGCGCCAGCAGTGAGTCGTCGGGACAGGGTCCCCACGAGCAGTACTTC.

V usage is TRBV9 and J usage is TRBJ1-6; unclear D gene. V shed 6 bases and J shed 9 bases, with 16 bases lying between them. The CDR3 has 14 residues. CDR1 SGDLS and CDR2 YYNGEE come from the germline V gene. Written as DNA, the CDR3 is TGTGCCAGCACCGGAGGGCTTGAGGGTTCACCCCTCCACTTT. It codes for CASTGGLEGSPLHF.

The J gene is TRBJ2-5, the V gene TRBV2; D is undetermined. Trimming removed 6 bases at V and 2 bases at J, with 7 bases between. The CDR3 is 12 residues long. Germline CDR1 and CDR2: SNHLY and FYNNEI. The CDR3: CASRRNQETQYF. The CDR3 DNA follows: TGTGCCAGCAGGCGGAATCAAGAGACCCAGTACTTC.

J is TRBJ1-6 and V is TRBV11-2; the match to TRBD1 covers 8 bases. Germline trimming cut 1 base from V and 9 bases from J; bases unmatched to any gene: 5. The CDR3 runs to 15 residues. In germline, CDR1 is SGHAT, CDR2 FQNNGV. CDR3 region: CASSLASDRGSPLHF. CDR3 coding DNA: TGTGCCAGCAGCTTAGCGAGTGACAGGGGTTCACCCCTCCACTTT.

The rearrangement links TRBV6-5 to TRBJ1-3; D is undetermined. V gave up 4 bases and J gave up 0 bases, with 13 bases separating them. Germline V gives CDR1 MNHEY, CDR2 SVGAGI. This CDR3 spans 16 amino acids. The CDR3 sequence: CASSFADLSSGNTIYF. CDR3 DNA sequence: TGTGCCAGCAGTTTCGCGGACCTCAGCTCTGGAAACACCATATATTTT.

This clone was seen just once. The chain joins TRBV28 to TRBJ2-7; D assignment may be TRBD1 or TRBD2 (5 bases each). The CDR3 has 15 residues. Deletions cut 6 bases from V and 3 bases from J, with 18 bases between. Germline loops: CDR1 MDHEN, CDR2 SYDVKM. The CDR3 sequence: CASRTGAGGDYEQYF. Written as DNA, the CDR3 is TGTGCCAGCAGGACCGGGGCGGGTGGAGACTACGAGCAGTACTTC.

The J gene is TRBJ2-2, the V gene TRBV3-1 (or the pseudogene TRBV3-2); tentative D call: TRBD1 (6 bases). The CDR3 covers 15 residues. CDR1 is LGHDT and CDR2 is YNNKEL in the germline V gene (reference sequence). Trimming pared 1 base from V and 6 bases from J, leaving 12 bases between. The DNA for the CDR3 is TGTGCCAGCAGCCAAGTGGGGGCATCCCCCGGGGAGCTGTTTTTT. Protein: CASSQVGASPGELFF.

V gene TRBV2 combines with J gene TRBJ1-1; 7 nucleotides match TRBD1. Germline CDR1 is SNHLY and CDR2 is FYNNEI. J gave up 3 bases and V 8 bases, and 12 bases lay outside the gene matches. The CDR3 is 15 residues long. CDR3 sequence (DNA): TGTGCCAGCCGACAGGGTGATCCAAGCGACACTGAAGCTTTCTTT. Its protein product is CASRQGDPSDTEAFF.

The chain carries TRBV7-3 and TRBJ2-2; 7 bases match TRBD2. Germline-derived CDR1 and CDR2 are SGHTA and FQGTGA. This CDR3 region has 20 residues. V trimming: 5 bases; J trimming: 1 base; junction bases outside the gene matches: 19. The CDR3: CASSLRPFFAGEGNTGELFF. DNA of the CDR3: TGTGCCAGCAGCCTCCGTCCCTTTTTTGCGGGAGAGGGGAACACCGGGGAGCTGTTTTTT.

The gene calls are TRBV4-2 and TRBJ1-4; 11 bases align to TRBD1. The trim removed 2 bases at V and 8 bases at J, leaving 7 bases unmatched. The CDR3 runs to 16 residues. The germline V gene encodes CDR1 LGHNA and CDR2 YNFKEQ. CDR3 DNA sequence: TGTGCCAGCAGCCAAAACTCCGGGACAGGGGGAGAAAAACTGTTTTTT. Amino acids: CASSQNSGTGGEKLFF.

This sequence joins TRBV30 and TRBJ1-6; tentatively, D is TRBD1 (5 bases). Germline assignment: CDR1 GTSNPN and CDR2 SVGIG (reference sequence). This CDR3 contains 12 residues. Trimming shortened V by 7 bases and J by 10 bases, and 14 bases separated the two germline ends. The CDR3 DNA reads TGTGCCTCCGGGACTCCTAGCTCACCCCTCCACTTT. It is translated as CASGTPSSPLHF.

The rearrangement uses TRBV6-5 and TRBJ2-1; TRBD2 matches 8 bases. Germline CDR1 is MNHEY and CDR2 is SVGAGI. Trimming at V came to 2 bases and at J to 15 bases, leaving 12 bases not matched to a gene. The CDR3 runs to 14 residues. CDR3 bases: TGTGCCAGCAGTTACGGGACTAGGAACGTGTTGTCGTTCTTC. This gives the protein CASSYGTRNVLSFF.

This rearrangement joins TRBV2 to TRBJ2-5; 11 bases map to TRBD2. V was pared by 8 bases and J by 3 bases, with 5 bases of the junction left unmatched. The CDR3 is 14 amino acids. The germline gives CDR1 SNHLY, CDR2 FYNNEI. CDR3 sequence reads: CASVPSGGKETQYF. Here the CDR3 DNA reads TGTGCCAGCGTACCTAGCGGGGGGAAAGAGACCCAGTACTTC. Drawing the rest from reference TRBV2 and TRBJ2-5, the complete variable domain is EPEVTQTPSHQVTQMGQEVILRCVPISNHLYFYWYRQILGQKVEFLVSFYNNEISEKSEIFDDQFSVERPDGSNFTLKIRSTKLEDSAMYFCASVPSGGKETQYFGPGTRLLVL.

V usage is TRBV5-1 and J usage is TRBJ1-5; 7 bases are shared with TRBD1. The CDR3 is 15 residues long. With 0 bases clipped from V and 4 bases from J, the junction kept 4 bases outside the gene matches. The V gene's germline CDR1 is SGHRS and CDR2 YFSETQ. The CDR3 nucleotides read TGCGCCAGCAGCTTGGGGGGACAGCTTAATCAGCCCCAGCATTTT. Its protein product is CASSLGGQLNQPQHF.

This chain links TRBV7-6 with TRBJ1-3, with 7 bases matching TRBD1. Germline CDR1 is SGHVS and CDR2 is FNYEAQ. The CDR3 covers 16 residues. Germline trimming cut 2 bases from V and 0 bases from J; bases unmatched to any gene: 4. CDR3 bases: TGTGCCAGCAGCTTACAGGGGGGATACTCTGGAAACACCATATATTTT. Translated, it gives CASSLQGGYSGNTIYF.

The CDR3, as DNA: TGTGCCAGTAGTATCCAAGGTAGTAGGGCAAGCGAGCAGTACTTC. This encodes CASSIQGSRASEQYF. The V gene is TRBV19, the J gene TRBJ2-7, with D unclear. The V end lost 3 bases, the J end lost 6 bases, and 18 bases lay between the germline ends. Germline values: CDR1 LNHDA, CDR2 SQIVND (reference sequence). The CDR3 totals 15 residues.

V is TRBV10-3 and J is TRBJ1-4; D call uncertain. The CDR3 is 13 amino acids. CDR1 is ENHRY and CDR2 is SYGVKD in the germline V gene. Deletions cut 0 bases from V and 10 bases from J, with 9 bases between. This CDR3 reads CAISESVGRKLFF. The CDR3 DNA is TGTGCCATCAGTGAGTCCGTGGGAAGAAAACTGTTTTTT.

The J gene is TRBJ2-1, the V gene TRBV11-3; 10 bases are a match to TRBD2. The CDR3 is made up of 19 amino acids. The V gene end was trimmed by 4 bases and the J gene end by 0 bases; junction bases not matched to a gene: 12. Germline assignment: CDR1 SGHNT and CDR2 YENEEA. CDR3 bases: TGTGCCAGCAGCTCCCAGCGGGGGGGCTTCAGGAGCTCCTACAATGAGCAGTTCTTC. Amino acid sequence: CASSSQRGGFRSSYNEQFF.

The chain joins TRBV5-4 to TRBJ2-2; D possibly corresponds to TRBD2 (6 bases). This CDR3 region has 15 residues. V lost 0 bases to trimming and J lost 3 bases, with 9 bases between them. Germline loops: CDR1 SGHNT, CDR2 YYREEE (reference sequence). CDR3 coding DNA: TGTGCCAGCAGCTTGGACTGGGGGGACACCGGGGAGCTGTTTTTT. As protein: CASSLDWGDTGELFF. The full variable domain, completed using reference TRBV5-4 and TRBJ2-2, is ETGVTQSPTHLIKTRGQQVTLRCSSQSGHNTVSWYQQALGQGPQFIFQYYREEENGRGNFPPRFSGLQFPNYSSELNVNALELDDSALYLCASSLDWGDTGELFFGEGSRLTVL.